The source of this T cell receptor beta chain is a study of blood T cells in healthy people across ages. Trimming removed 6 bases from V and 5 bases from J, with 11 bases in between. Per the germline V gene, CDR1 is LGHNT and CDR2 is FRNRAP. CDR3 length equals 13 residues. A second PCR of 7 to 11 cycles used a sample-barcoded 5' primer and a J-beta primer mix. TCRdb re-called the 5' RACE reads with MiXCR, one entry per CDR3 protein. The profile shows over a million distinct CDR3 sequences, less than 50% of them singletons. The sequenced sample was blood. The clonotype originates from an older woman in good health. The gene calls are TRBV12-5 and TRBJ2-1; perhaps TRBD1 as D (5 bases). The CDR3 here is CASGIDSHNEQFF. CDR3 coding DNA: TGTGCTAGTGGAATTGACAGTCACAATGAGCAGTTCTTC. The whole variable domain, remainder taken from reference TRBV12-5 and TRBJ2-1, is DARVTQTPRHKVTEMGQEVTMRCQPILGHNTVFWYRQTMMQGLELLAYFRNRAPLDDSGMPKDRFSAEMPDATLATLKIQPSEPRDSAVYFCASGIDSHNEQFFGPGTRLTVL.